This TCR beta chain was documented in a study of blood T cell repertoires in COVID-19. Looking at the study overall: T cells, B-cell-depleted T cells, or PBMCs provided the cDNA or gDNA that served as material.

The repertoire was sequenced with immunoSEQ multiplex PCR; TCRdb's copy has only in-frame clones and lacks some. The sample has about 130,000 clones; 80% to 85% are singletons. V lost 8 bases to trimming and J lost 0 bases; unmatched junction nucleotides: 9. The CDR3 spans 15 residues. Germline V gene data show CDR1 as SNHLY and CDR2 as FYNNEI. The table lists this clone with a few counts. This TCR was sampled from a man between 25 and 39 years old who had recovered from COVID-19. The material sequenced was PBMCs or T cells enriched from blood (not recorded which). V and J are TRBV2 and TRBJ2-7, with TRBD2 matching over 8 bases. The chain's CDR3 is CASHSWLAGSYEQYF. CDR3 in DNA: TGTGCCAGCCACTCTTGGCTAGCGGGCTCCTACGAGCAGTACTTC.